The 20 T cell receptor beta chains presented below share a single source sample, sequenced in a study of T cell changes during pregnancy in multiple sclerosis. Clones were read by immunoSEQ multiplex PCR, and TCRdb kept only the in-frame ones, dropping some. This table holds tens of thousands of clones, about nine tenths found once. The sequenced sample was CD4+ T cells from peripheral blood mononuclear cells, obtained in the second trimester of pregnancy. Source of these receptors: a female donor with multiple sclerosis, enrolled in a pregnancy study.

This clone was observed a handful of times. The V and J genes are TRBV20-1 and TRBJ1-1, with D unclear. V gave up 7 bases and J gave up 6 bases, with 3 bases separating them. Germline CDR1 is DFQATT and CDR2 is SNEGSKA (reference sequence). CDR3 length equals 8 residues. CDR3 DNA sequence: TGCAGTGTCGCTGAAGCTTTCTTT. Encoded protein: CSVAEAFF.

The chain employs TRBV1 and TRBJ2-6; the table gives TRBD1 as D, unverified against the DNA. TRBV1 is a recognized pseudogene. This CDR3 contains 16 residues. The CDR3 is CTSSPQGVSGANVLTF. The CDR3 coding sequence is TGCACCAGCAGCCCTCAAGGGGTATCTGGGGCCAACGTCCTGACTTTC.

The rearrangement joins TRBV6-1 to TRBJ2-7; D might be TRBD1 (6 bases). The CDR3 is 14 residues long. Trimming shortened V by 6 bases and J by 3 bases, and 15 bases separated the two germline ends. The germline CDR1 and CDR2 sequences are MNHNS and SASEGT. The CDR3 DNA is TGTGCCAGCAGCGCAGGGGTGGGCAGCTACGAGCAGTACTTC. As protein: CASSAGVGSYEQYF.

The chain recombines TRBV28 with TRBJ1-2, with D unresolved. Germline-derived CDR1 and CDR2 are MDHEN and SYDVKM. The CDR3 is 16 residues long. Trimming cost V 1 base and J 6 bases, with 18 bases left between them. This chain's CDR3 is CASSLSSRASLNGYTF. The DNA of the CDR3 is TGTGCCAGCAGTTTATCGTCGCGGGCCAGTCTTAATGGCTACACCTTC.

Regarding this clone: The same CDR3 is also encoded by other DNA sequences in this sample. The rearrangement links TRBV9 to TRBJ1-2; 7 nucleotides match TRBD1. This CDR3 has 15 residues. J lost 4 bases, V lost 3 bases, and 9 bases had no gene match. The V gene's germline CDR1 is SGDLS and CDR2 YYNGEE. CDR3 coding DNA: TGTGCCAGCAGCGCCAACAGGGGAAGGGGCTATGGCTACACCTTC. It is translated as CASSANRGRGYGYTF.

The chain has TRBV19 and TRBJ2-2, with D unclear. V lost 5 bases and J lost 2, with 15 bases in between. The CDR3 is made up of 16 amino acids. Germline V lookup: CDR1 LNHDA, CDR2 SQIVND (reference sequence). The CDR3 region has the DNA TGTGCCAGTAGTCCAAATAACCACATTAACACCGGGGAGCTGTTTTTT. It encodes CASSPNNHINTGELFF.

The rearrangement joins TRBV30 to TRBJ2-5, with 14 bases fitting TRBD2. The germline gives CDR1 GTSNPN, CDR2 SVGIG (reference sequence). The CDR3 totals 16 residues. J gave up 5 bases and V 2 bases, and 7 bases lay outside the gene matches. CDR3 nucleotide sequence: TGTGCCTGGAGTTTGGGACTAGCGGGAGTTAGGGAGACCCAGTACTTC. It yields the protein CAWSLGLAGVRETQYF. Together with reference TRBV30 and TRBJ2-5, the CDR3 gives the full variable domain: SQTIHQWPATLVQPVGSPLSLECTVEGTSNPNLYWYRQAAGRGLQLLFYSVGIGQISSEVPQNLSASRPQDRQFILSSKKLLLSDSGFYLCAWSLGLAGVRETQYFGPGTRLLVL.

In DNA form, the CDR3 reads TGTGCCAGCAGCTTGGGACAGGGGAATGAAAAACTGTTTTTT. Its translation is CASSLGQGNEKLFF. J is TRBJ1-4 and V is TRBV7-9; TRBD1 agrees at 10 bases. Trimming at V came to 3 bases and at J to 5 bases, leaving 0 bases not matched to a gene. The germline CDR1 and CDR2 sequences are SEHNR and FQNEAQ (reference sequence). The length of the CDR3 is 14 residues.

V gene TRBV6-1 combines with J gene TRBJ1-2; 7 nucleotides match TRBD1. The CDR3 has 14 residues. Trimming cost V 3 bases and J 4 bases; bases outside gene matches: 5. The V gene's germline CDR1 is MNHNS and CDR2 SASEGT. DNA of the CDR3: TGTGCCAGCAGTGATGGACAGGTTGTCTATGGCTACACCTTC. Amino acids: CASSDGQVVYGYTF.

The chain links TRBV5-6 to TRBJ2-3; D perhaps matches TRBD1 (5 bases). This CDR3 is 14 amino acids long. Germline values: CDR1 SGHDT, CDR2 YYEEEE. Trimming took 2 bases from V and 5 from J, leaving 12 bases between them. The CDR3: CASSFWQGGDTQYF. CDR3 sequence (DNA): TGTGCCAGCAGCTTCTGGCAGGGTGGAGATACGCAGTATTTT. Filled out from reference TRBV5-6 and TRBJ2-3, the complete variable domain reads DAGVTQSPTHLIKTRGQQVTLRCSPKSGHDTVSWYQQALGQGPQFIFQYYEEEERQRGNFPDRFSGHQFPNYSSELNVNALLLGDSALYLCASSFWQGGDTQYFGPGTRLTVL.

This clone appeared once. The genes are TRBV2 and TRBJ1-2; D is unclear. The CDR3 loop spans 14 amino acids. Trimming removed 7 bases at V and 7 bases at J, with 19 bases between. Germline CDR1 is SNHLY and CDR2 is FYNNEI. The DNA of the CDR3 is TGTGCCAGCACAACTGAGAGAAGAGGTGGTGGCTACACCTTC. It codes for CASTTERRGGGYTF. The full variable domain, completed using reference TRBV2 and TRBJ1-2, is EPEVTQTPSHQVTQMGQEVILRCVPISNHLYFYWYRQILGQKVEFLVSFYNNEISEKSEIFDDQFSVERPDGSNFTLKIRSTKLEDSAMYFCASTTERRGGGYTFGSGTRLTVV.

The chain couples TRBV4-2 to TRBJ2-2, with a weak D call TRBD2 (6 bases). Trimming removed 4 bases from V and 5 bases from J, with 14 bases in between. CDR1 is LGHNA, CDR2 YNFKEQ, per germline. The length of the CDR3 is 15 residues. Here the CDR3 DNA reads TGTGCCAGCAGCCGCTGGCGGGGCGGTACCGGGGAGCTGTTTTTT. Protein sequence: CASSRWRGGTGELFF.

CDR3 sequence: CASSYGGAETQYF. The CDR3 nucleotides read TGTGCCAGCAGTTACGGGGGCGCAGAGACCCAGTACTTC. The chain couples TRBV6-5 to TRBJ2-5; D possibly corresponds to TRBD1 (6 bases). This CDR3 spans 13 amino acids. The germline CDR1 and CDR2 sequences are MNHEY and SVGAGI. Deletions cut 2 bases from V and 4 bases from J, with 8 bases between.

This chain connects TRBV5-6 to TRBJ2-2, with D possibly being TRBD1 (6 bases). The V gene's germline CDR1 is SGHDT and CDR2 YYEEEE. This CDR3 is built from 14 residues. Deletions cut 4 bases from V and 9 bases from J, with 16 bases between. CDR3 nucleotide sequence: TGTGCCAGCAGCACCACCTGGGGGCAGCGGGAGCTGTTTTTT. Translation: CASSTTWGQRELFF.

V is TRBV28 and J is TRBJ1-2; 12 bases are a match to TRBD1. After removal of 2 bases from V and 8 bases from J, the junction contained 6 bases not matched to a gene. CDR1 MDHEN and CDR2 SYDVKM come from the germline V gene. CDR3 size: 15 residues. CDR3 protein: CASSLPGQGAGGYTF. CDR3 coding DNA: TGTGCCAGCAGTTTACCGGGACAGGGGGCAGGAGGCTACACCTTC.

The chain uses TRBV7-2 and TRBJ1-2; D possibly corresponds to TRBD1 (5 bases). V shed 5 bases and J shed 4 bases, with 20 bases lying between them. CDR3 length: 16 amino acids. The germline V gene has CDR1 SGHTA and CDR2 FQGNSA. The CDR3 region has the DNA TGTGCCAGCAGCAAAACTCCCGGGGGTGGCATCTATGGCTACACCTTC. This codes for CASSKTPGGGIYGYTF. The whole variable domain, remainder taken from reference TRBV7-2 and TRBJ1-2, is GAGVSQSPSNKVTEKGKDVELRCDPISGHTALYWYRQSLGQGLEFLIYFQGNSAPDKSGLPSDRFSAERTGGSVSTLTIQRTQQEDSAVYLCASSKTPGGGIYGYTFGSGTRLTVV.

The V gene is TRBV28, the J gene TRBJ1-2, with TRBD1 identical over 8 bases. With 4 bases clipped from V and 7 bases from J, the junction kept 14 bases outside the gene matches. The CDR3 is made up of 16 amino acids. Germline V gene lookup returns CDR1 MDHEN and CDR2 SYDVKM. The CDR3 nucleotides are TGTGCCAGCAGTTCTATATCCCCCAGGGGGCAGGGTGGCTACACCTTC. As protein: CASSSISPRGQGGYTF.

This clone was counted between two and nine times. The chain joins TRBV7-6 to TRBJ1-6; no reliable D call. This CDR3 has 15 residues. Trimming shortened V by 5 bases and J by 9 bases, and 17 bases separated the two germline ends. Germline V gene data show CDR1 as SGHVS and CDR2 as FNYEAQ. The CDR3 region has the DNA TGTGCCAGCAGCCCCGAAGAGGGATTTGTTTCACCCCTCCACTTT. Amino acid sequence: CASSPEEGFVSPLHF.

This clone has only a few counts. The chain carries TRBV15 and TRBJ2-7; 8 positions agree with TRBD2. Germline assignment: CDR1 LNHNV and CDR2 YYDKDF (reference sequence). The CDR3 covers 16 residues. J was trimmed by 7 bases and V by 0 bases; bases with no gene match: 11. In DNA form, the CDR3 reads TGTGCCACCAGCAGAGATGTACTAGCGGTGCGTCTGGAGCAGTACTTC. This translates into CATSRDVLAVRLEQYF.

This chain's CDR3 is CASRTGQGDEQYF. CDR3 DNA: TGTGCCAGCAGGACGGGACAGGGGGACGAGCAGTACTTC. The chain uses TRBV5-4 and TRBJ2-7, with 11 bases lining up with TRBD1. CDR1 is SGHNT and CDR2 is YYREEE in the germline V gene (reference sequence). The V gene end was trimmed by 5 bases and the J gene end by 5 bases; junction bases not matched to a gene: 3. There are 13 residues in the CDR3.